Sequencing of this TCR beta chain was carried out in a study of blood T cell repertoires in COVID-19 (dated by TCRdb to about 2020). With respect to the entire study: Samples from collaborators originated in the United States, Italy and Spain and spanned both the acute and convalescent phases of COVID-19. Where HLA class I and class II types were available, the types were taken from metadata supplied by the sample provider, not from assay-based typing. Samples were obtained from the ongoing ImmuneRACE study (first 160 participants) and from 1,254 subjects provided by 6 global collaborators. The prospective study material was composed of cDNA or gDNA derived from T cells, B-cell-depleted T cells, or PBMCs. The sample metadata nearly always contained a de-identified subject ID, COVID-19 status, age in years and sex. Subjects who had been exposed to COVID-19, were actively infected with it, or had recovered from it provided the deeply sampled blood TCRbeta repertoires that made up the dataset. The repertoires were made available in a free public database intended to serve as a resource for research on the immune response to SARS-CoV-2.

To note about this clone: The antigen this receptor binds is unknown. Base qualities were left out, and no much larger clone turns up one base away.

The immunoSEQ Assay, a bias-controlled multiplex PCR, was used to amplify TCRbeta CDR3 regions from genomic DNA. The study's own analysis went as follows. Nucleated cell counts per sample were estimated from amplification of reference gene primers within the assay. To quantify the absolute abundance of each unique TCRbeta CDR3 rearrangement, sequence reads were collapsed and filtered. For each sample, productive Simpson clonality was calculated by taking the square root of Simpson's diversity index across productive rearrangements. This is the immuneACCESS table as TCRdb keeps it, with only in-frame sequences that have V and J called. A part of the clones is gone; compared with another copy, unresolved V genes explain less than half, and the rest is unexplained. From that table come the V and J calls and clone size; the DNA was used to work out D and trimming. The sample profile shows 80,000 to 100,000 clones; around 72% of them were found once. The ten largest make up approximately 4.1% of the sample.

The V end gives up 1 base and the J end 7 bases, leaving 17 bases in the junction not matched to a gene. From the cysteine through the phenylalanine, the CDR3 covers 19 amino acids. Only CDR3 DNA remains: 57 bases, in frame from the first base. CDR1 SGHDT and CDR2 YYEEEE were looked up in the germline V gene. Here is what the overall study found, with its caveats: The quantity of clinical and demographic metadata differed by source and by participant and was supplied without curation.

At one collaborating source in Seattle, patients were enrolled during active infection and were followed longitudinally through the course of disease. Collaborating institutions collected whole blood in K2EDTA tubes following their own protocols. For TCRbeta analysis, collaborator samples were shipped as frozen whole blood, as isolated PBMCs, or as DNA extracted from either sample type. The sequence joins TRBV5-6 to TRBJ1-6, with 7 bases matching TRBD1. This TCR was recovered from a man between 65 and 85 years old with COVID-19, enrolled during active disease. The sequencing input was peripheral blood. The nucleotide sequence reads as follows: TGTGCCAGCAGCTTGCAGACAGGGTGGCCCGGCAACCCAAATTCACCCCTCCACTTT. Its amino acids are CASSLQTGWPGNPNSPLHF.